This T cell receptor (beta chain) emerged from a study of blood T cell repertoires in COVID-19. Across the study: Acute and convalescent COVID-19 samples came from the United States, Italy and Spain. The analysed material was cDNA or gDNA that came from T cells, B-cell-depleted T cells, or PBMCs.

Per the original data handling: Reference gene primer amplification yielded estimated nucleated cell counts. Assay used: immunoSEQ multiplex PCR; TCRdb lists only in-frame clones, some missing. V and J calls and clone size follow that table, whereas D and trimming were derived from the DNA. In the table there are about 140,000 clones, over 80% of which are singletons. The germline V gene has CDR1 DFQATT and CDR2 SNEGSKA (reference sequence). Trimming took off 7 bases at V and 4 bases at J, with 10 bases between the two ends. The CDR3 consists of 11 residues. The chain joins TRBV20-1 to TRBJ2-5, with D tentatively TRBD2 (6 bases). Specimen: peripheral blood. The sequence was obtained from a man aged 55 to 70 with active or convalescent COVID-19. The CDR3 sequence is CSVQAGETQYF. In DNA, the CDR3 is TGCAGTGTCCAAGCGGGAGAGACCCAGTACTTC.